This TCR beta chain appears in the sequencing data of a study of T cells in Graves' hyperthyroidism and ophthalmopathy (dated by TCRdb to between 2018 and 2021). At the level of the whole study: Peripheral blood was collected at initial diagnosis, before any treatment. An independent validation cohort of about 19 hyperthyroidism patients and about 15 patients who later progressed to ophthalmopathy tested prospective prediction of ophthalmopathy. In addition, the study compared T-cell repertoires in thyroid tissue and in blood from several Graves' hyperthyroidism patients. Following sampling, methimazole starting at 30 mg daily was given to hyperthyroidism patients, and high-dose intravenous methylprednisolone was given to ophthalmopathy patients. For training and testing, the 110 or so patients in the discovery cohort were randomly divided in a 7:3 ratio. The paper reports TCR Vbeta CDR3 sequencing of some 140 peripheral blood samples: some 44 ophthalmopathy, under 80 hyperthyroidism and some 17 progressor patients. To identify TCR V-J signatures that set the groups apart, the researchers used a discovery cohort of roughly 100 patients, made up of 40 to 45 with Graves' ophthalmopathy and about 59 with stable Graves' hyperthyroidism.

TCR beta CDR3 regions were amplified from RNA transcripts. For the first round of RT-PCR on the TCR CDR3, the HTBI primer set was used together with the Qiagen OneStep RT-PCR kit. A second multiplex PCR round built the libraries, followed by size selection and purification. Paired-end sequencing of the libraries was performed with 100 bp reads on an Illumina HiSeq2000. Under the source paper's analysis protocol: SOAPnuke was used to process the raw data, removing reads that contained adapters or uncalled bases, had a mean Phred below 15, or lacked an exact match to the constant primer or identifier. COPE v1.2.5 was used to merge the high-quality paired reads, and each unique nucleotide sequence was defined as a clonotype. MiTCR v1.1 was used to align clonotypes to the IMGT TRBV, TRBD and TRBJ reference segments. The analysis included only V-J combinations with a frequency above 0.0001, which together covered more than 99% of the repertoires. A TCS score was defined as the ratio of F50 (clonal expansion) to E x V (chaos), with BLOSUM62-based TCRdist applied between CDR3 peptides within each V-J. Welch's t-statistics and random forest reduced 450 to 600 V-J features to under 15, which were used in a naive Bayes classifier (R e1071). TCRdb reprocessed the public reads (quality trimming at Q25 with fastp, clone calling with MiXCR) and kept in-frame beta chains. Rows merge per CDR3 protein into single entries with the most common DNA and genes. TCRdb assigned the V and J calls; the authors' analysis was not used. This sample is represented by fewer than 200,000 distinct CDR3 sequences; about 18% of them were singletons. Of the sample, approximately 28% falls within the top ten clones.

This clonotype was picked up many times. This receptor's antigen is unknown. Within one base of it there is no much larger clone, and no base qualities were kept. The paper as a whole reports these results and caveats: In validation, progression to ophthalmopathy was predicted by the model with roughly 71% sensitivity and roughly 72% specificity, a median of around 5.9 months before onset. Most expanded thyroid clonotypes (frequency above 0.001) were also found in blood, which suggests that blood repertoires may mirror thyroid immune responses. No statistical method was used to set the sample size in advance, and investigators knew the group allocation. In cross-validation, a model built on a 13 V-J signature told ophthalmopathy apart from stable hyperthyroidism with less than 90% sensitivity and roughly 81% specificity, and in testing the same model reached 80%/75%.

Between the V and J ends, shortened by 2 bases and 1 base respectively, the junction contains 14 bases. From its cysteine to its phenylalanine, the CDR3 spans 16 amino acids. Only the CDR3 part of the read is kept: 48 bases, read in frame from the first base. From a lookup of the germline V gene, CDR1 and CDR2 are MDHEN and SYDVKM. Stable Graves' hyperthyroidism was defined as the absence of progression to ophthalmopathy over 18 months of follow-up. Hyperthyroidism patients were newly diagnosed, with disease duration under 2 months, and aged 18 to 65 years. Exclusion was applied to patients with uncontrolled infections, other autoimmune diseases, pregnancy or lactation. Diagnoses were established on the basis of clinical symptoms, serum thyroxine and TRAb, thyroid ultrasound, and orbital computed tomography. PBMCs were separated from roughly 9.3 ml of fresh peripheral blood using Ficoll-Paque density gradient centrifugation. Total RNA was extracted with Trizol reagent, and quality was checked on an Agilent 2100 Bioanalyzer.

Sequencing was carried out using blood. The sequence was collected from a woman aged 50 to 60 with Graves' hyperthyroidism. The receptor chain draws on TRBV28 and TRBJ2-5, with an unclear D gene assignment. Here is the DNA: TGTGCCAGCAGTTTAGCCACTATATCCCCCCAAGAGACCCAGTACTTC. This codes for CASSLATISPQETQYF.